These 31 T cell receptor beta chains were all obtained from the same sample, sequenced in a study of cytotoxic CD8 clonotypes in ibrutinib-treated CLL. Sequencing was performed with immunoSEQ multiplex PCR; in TCRdb, only in-frame clones are kept and a portion is missing. The sample contains hundreds of thousands of clones, around 70% of which appear only once. Sequences were derived from PBMCs, sampled after 24 months of ibrutinib treatment. The receptor set was obtained from a human donor with chronic lymphocytic leukemia.

This clone was detected a few times. The CDR3 is CASSVEGFGYTF. The CDR3 nucleotides read TGTGCCAGCAGCGTAGAGGGGTTTGGCTACACCTTC. This chain joins TRBV9 and TRBJ1-2; D may be TRBD1 (5 bases). Per the germline V gene, CDR1 is SGDLS and CDR2 is YYNGEE. CDR3 length: 12 amino acids. V gave up 0 bases and J gave up 7 bases, with 7 bases separating them.

V is TRBV19 and J is TRBJ1-5; 9 nucleotides line up with TRBD1. Germline CDR1 reads LNHDA; CDR2 reads SQIVND (reference sequence). The ends lost 7 bases at V and 4 bases at J; junction bases unmatched: 8. The CDR3 contains 15 residues. In DNA, the CDR3 is TGTGCCAGTAAGGAGGGACAGGGCGGTAATCAGCCCCAGCATTTT. Translation gives CASKEGQGGNQPQHF.

This chain joins TRBV4-3 and TRBJ2-7, with D perhaps matching TRBD1 (6 bases). V was cut by 0 bases and J by 7 bases, with 19 bases left in between. Per germline, CDR1 LGHNA and CDR2 YSLEER. The length of the CDR3 is 16 residues. In DNA, the CDR3 is TGCGCCAGCAGCCAAGATCACGTACAGGGTCTATGGGAGCAGTACTTC. Residues: CASSQDHVQGLWEQYF.

J is TRBJ2-1 and V is TRBV28; 7 nucleotides agree with TRBD1. J lost 2 bases, V lost 9 bases, and 4 bases had no gene match. The CDR3 totals 13 residues. From germline, CDR1 is MDHEN and CDR2 SYDVKM. Here the CDR3 DNA reads TGTGCCAGTAACAGGGGCCCCTACAATGAGCAGTTCTTC. Amino acids: CASNRGPYNEQFF.

This clone was detected a few times. The J gene is TRBJ2-3, the V gene TRBV7-2; the D gene could be TRBD1 or TRBD2 (6 bases each). The CDR3 consists of 16 residues. V dropped 0 bases and J dropped 4 bases, with 14 bases sitting between them. Germline values: CDR1 SGHTA, CDR2 FQGNSA. CDR3 sequence (DNA): TGTGCCAGCAGCTTAGCGCTTGGAGGGGGACCAGATACGCAGTATTTT. Translating gives CASSLALGGGPDTQYF. Full variable domain (remainder filled in from reference TRBV7-2 and TRBJ2-3): GAGVSQSPSNKVTEKGKDVELRCDPISGHTALYWYRQSLGQGLEFLIYFQGNSAPDKSGLPSDRFSAERTGGSVSTLTIQRTQQEDSAVYLCASSLALGGGPDTQYFGPGTRLTVL.

The chain combines TRBV11-3 with TRBJ2-7; D is possibly TRBD2 (5 bases). The V gene lost 1 base and the J gene lost 4 bases, with 8 bases spanning the gap. The CDR3 is 13 amino acids. CDR1 is SGHNT, CDR2 YENEEA, per germline. The CDR3 DNA is TGTGCCAGCAGCTTAGCGCCGGGGTACGAGCAGTACTTC. Translating it yields CASSLAPGYEQYF.

This clone was detected only a few times. The chain joins TRBV9 to TRBJ2-3; D remains ambiguous. CDR3 length: 12 amino acids. Germline CDR1 reads SGDLS; CDR2 reads YYNGEE. The V end lost 2 bases, the J end lost 5 bases, and 6 bases lay between the germline ends. CDR3 sequence reads: CASSVEVDTQYF. CDR3 nucleotide sequence: TGTGCCAGCAGCGTTGAAGTAGATACGCAGTATTTT.

Turning to this clone: The same CDR3 arises from other DNA sequences in this sample as well. The gene calls are TRBV29-1 and TRBJ2-7; either TRBD1 or TRBD2 may fit D (6 bases each). The CDR3 consists of 12 residues. Germline CDR1 SQVTM, CDR2 ANQGSEA. Deletions cut 3 bases from V and 2 bases from J, with 8 bases between. The CDR3 coding sequence is TGCAGCGTTGATGGGGGGCCCTACGAGCAGTACTTC. Translating gives CSVDGGPYEQYF.

This clone was recorded a few times. The genes are TRBV7-9 and TRBJ1-4, with D unclear. The germline CDR1 and CDR2 sequences are SEHNR and FQNEAQ (reference sequence). The ends were cut back, 3 bases at V and 0 bases at J, with 5 bases in the middle. The CDR3 loop spans 14 amino acids. The CDR3 loop is CASSFIPTNEKLFF. The CDR3 nucleotides read TGTGCCAGCAGCTTCATACCAACTAATGAAAAACTGTTTTTT.

This clone was observed once. The CDR3 here is CASSQVDFSWDNEQFF. The CDR3 bases are TGTGCCAGCAGCCAAGTGGACTTCAGTTGGGACAATGAGCAGTTCTTC. The V call is TRBV14, the J call TRBJ2-1, with D possibly TRBD2 on 5 matching bases. V lost 1 base to trimming and J lost 5 bases, with 15 bases between them. Germline lookup yields CDR1 SGHDN and CDR2 FVKESK. The CDR3 covers 16 residues. The full variable domain, in which reference TRBV14 and TRBJ2-1 provide the parts outside the CDR3, is EAGVTQFPSHSVIEKGQTVTLRCDPISGHDNLYWYRRVMGKEIKFLLHFVKESKQDESGMPNNRFLAERTGGTYSTLKVQPAELEDSGVYFCASSQVDFSWDNEQFFGPGTRLTVL.

The chain joins TRBV28 to TRBJ2-1, with D possibly matching TRBD2 (5 bases). The germline V gene encodes CDR1 MDHEN and CDR2 SYDVKM. This CDR3 has 11 residues. Trimming pared 5 bases from V and 8 bases from J, leaving 7 bases between. Here the CDR3 DNA reads TGTGCCAGCAGTACTAGTTATGAGCAGTTCTTC. It encodes CASSTSYEQFF.

This sequence joins TRBV18 and TRBJ2-2, with D perhaps given as TRBD1 or TRBD2 (6 bases each). Looked up from germline, CDR1 is KGHSH and CDR2 is LQKENI. The CDR3 extends over 15 amino acids. Trimming removed 6 bases at V and 0 bases at J, with 11 bases between. The DNA of the CDR3 is TGTGCCAGCTCGCTAGGGGGGACGAACACCGGGGAGCTGTTTTTT. Protein sequence: CASSLGGTNTGELFF.

This chain links TRBV7-3 with TRBJ2-7; 12 bases align to TRBD2. There are 17 residues in the CDR3. Germline-derived CDR1 and CDR2 are SGHTA and FQGTGA. J gave up 3 bases and V 3 bases, and 9 bases lay outside the gene matches. The CDR3, as DNA: TGTGCCAGCAGCTTCACTAGCGGGAGGCAAGCGATCTACGAGCAGTACTTC. Its protein product is CASSFTSGRQAIYEQYF.

The DNA for the CDR3 is TGTGCCAGCAATAAGGGGGGGTTCTCCTCCTACGAGCAGTACTTC. Translating it yields CASNKGGFSSYEQYF. The chain couples TRBV27 to TRBJ2-7; TRBD2 is a possible D gene (7 bases). Germline assignment: CDR1 MNHEY and CDR2 SMNVEV (reference sequence). V lost 7 bases and J lost 0, with 16 bases in between. This CDR3 comprises 15 residues.

V is TRBV28 and J is TRBJ2-5; the D gene is possibly TRBD2 (6 bases). Between the trimmed V and J ends, which lost 5 bases and 2 bases, there was a span of 9 bases. The CDR3 runs 13 residues. CDR1 MDHEN and CDR2 SYDVKM come from the germline V gene. The CDR3 sequence: CASSRSGQETQYF. In DNA, the CDR3 is TGTGCCAGCAGTCGTAGCGGACAAGAGACCCAGTACTTC.

On this clone: Other DNA sequences in this sample translate to the same CDR3. The V gene is TRBV11-2, the J gene TRBJ2-7; TRBD2 matches at 11 bases. This CDR3 region has 14 residues. V lost 5 bases, J lost 3 bases, and 3 bases stayed unmatched. CDR1 SGHAT and CDR2 FQNNGV come from the germline V gene. The chain's CDR3 is CASSPGLAGYEQYF. The CDR3, as DNA: TGTGCCAGCAGCCCAGGACTAGCGGGCTACGAGCAGTACTTC.

J is TRBJ2-7 and V is TRBV28; 8 bases map to TRBD1. Per the germline V gene, CDR1 is MDHEN and CDR2 is SYDVKM. CDR3 size: 13 residues. V lost 7 bases, J lost 3 bases, and 5 bases stayed unmatched. The CDR3 sequence is CASTRTGFYEQYF. The CDR3, as DNA: TGTGCCAGCACCCGGACAGGGTTCTACGAGCAGTACTTC.

The J gene is TRBJ2-1, the V gene TRBV19; D is uncertain. The CDR3 contains 13 residues. The germline gives CDR1 LNHDA, CDR2 SQIVND (reference sequence). V shed 10 bases and J shed 2 bases, with 12 bases lying between them. CDR3 in DNA: TGTGCCACGACAACCGCGGCCTACAATGAGCAGTTCTTC. It codes for CATTTAAYNEQFF.

The V gene is TRBV11-2, the J gene TRBJ1-3; no definite D call. The CDR3 has 15 residues. Trimming removed 0 bases at V and 4 bases at J, with 10 bases between. Germline CDR1 and CDR2: SGHAT and FQNNGV. CDR3 coding DNA: TGTGCCAGCAGCTTAGATCTGGGTCCAGGAAACACCATATATTTT. This codes for CASSLDLGPGNTIYF.

This clone has only one observation. The V gene is TRBV7-9, the J gene TRBJ2-3; D is unresolved. From germline, CDR1 is SEHNR and CDR2 FQNEAQ (reference sequence). The V end lost 5 bases, the J end lost 6 bases, and 12 bases lay between the germline ends. This CDR3 spans 13 amino acids. The CDR3, as DNA: TGTGCCAGCAGCCCTCAAGGCCAGGATACGCAGTATTTT. Translated: CASSPQGQDTQYF.

V and J are TRBV6-6 and TRBJ2-1; 9 bases are shared with TRBD2. CDR1 and CDR2 from the germline V gene are MNHNY and SVGAGI (reference sequence). V lost 4 bases to trimming and J lost 9 bases; unmatched junction nucleotides: 10. This CDR3 has 15 residues. CDR3 DNA sequence: TGTGCCAGCAGTTTGACTAGCGGCCAAATGGTTGAGCAGTTCTTC. It yields the protein CASSLTSGQMVEQFF.

The rearrangement joins TRBV4-2 to TRBJ2-3; TRBD2 aligns across 10 bases. The junction had 5 bases not matched to a gene; V was cut back by 5 bases and J by 0 bases. Germline V gene data show CDR1 as LGHNA and CDR2 as YNFKEQ. The CDR3 runs 16 residues. CDR3 bases: TGTGCCAGCAGCGATAATAGCGGGGGGAGCACAGATACGCAGTATTTT. Its translation: CASSDNSGGSTDTQYF.

This clone was observed once. The chain combines TRBV30 with TRBJ1-5; D is unresolved. Germline CDR1 GTSNPN, CDR2 SVGIG (reference sequence). The CDR3 length is 11 residues. The ends were cut back, 8 bases at V and 4 bases at J, with 9 bases in the middle. The CDR3 sequence is CAGGRNQPQHF. CDR3 in DNA: TGTGCCGGAGGGAGGAATCAGCCCCAGCATTTT. Using reference TRBV30 and TRBJ1-5 for the parts outside the CDR3, the full variable domain is SQTIHQWPATLVQPVGSPLSLECTVEGTSNPNLYWYRQAAGRGLQLLFYSVGIGQISSEVPQNLSASRPQDRQFILSSKKLLLSDSGFYLCAGGRNQPQHFGDGTRLSIL.

A note on this clone: The junction departs from the called germline gene at one end, perhaps through a read error. The chain uses TRBV13 and TRBJ2-7; 8 nucleotides line up with TRBD2. Per germline, CDR1 PRHDT and CDR2 FYEKMQ (reference sequence). The CDR3 extends over 16 amino acids. CDR3 sequence reads: CATSPVLSGSLYEQYF. The CDR3 region has the DNA TGTGCCACCAGCCCGGTTTTGAGCGGGAGTTTGTACGAGCAGTACTTC.

The chain couples TRBV19 to TRBJ1-1; TRBD1 matches at 9 bases. The germline V gene encodes CDR1 LNHDA and CDR2 SQIVND (reference sequence). With V trimmed by 5 bases and J by 6 bases, 10 bases remained unmatched. The CDR3 loop spans 15 amino acids. CDR3 protein: CASSSGGQGLPEAFF. In DNA form, the CDR3 reads TGTGCCAGTAGTTCGGGGGGACAGGGTCTCCCTGAAGCTTTCTTT.

The rearrangement joins TRBV19 to TRBJ2-7; D might be TRBD1 (6 bases). Looked up from germline, CDR1 is LNHDA and CDR2 is SQIVND (reference sequence). Trimming shortened V by 7 bases and J by 2 bases, and 15 bases separated the two germline ends. The length of the CDR3 is 14 residues. CDR3: CASISPDRPYEQYF. CDR3 sequence (DNA): TGTGCCAGTATCTCCCCGGACAGACCCTACGAGCAGTACTTC.

This clone occurred a few times. V usage is TRBV11-2 and J usage is TRBJ2-1; D gene unclear. Germline CDR1 and CDR2: SGHAT and FQNNGV. The CDR3 has 15 amino acids. With 0 bases removed from V and 0 bases from J, the gap between germline ends came to 6 bases. The CDR3 loop is CASSLELSSYNEQFF. The CDR3 coding sequence is TGTGCCAGCAGCTTAGAATTAAGCTCCTACAATGAGCAGTTCTTC.

This chain uses TRBV27 with TRBJ1-3; D is unresolved. Germline-derived CDR1 and CDR2 are MNHEY and SMNVEV (reference sequence). Deletions cut 1 base from V and 4 bases from J, with 5 bases between. The CDR3 is made up of 13 amino acids. The CDR3 DNA reads TGTGCCAGCAGTTTATTAAGGGGAAACACCATATATTTT. Protein: CASSLLRGNTIYF.

The V and J genes are TRBV11-2 and TRBJ2-5; no firm D call. Germline assignment: CDR1 SGHAT and CDR2 FQNNGV. The CDR3 length is 12 residues. Trimming removed 5 bases at V and 4 bases at J, with 8 bases between. The CDR3 sequence is CASSREVETQYF. CDR3 bases: TGTGCCAGCAGCCGTGAGGTAGAGACCCAGTACTTC.

V and J are TRBV29-1 and TRBJ2-1; D is tentatively TRBD1 or TRBD2 (7 bases each). V lost 8 bases, J lost 2 bases, and 16 bases lay in between. This CDR3 comprises 14 residues. Germline V gene data show CDR1 as SQVTM and CDR2 as ANQGSEA. CDR3 sequence (DNA): TGCAGCACCTCCGCAGGGGGGGCCTACAATGAGCAGTTCTTC. This translates into CSTSAGGAYNEQFF.

About this clone itself: The sample has other DNA sequences that encode this CDR3 too. The chain has TRBV5-6 and TRBJ1-4, with D uncertain. The germline V gene encodes CDR1 SGHDT and CDR2 YYEEEE. CDR3 length equals 14 residues. V gave up 4 bases and J gave up 0 bases, with 7 bases separating them. The CDR3 DNA is TGTGCCAGCAGCCTCGGGGCAACTAATGAAAAACTGTTTTTT. It is translated as CASSLGATNEKLFF.